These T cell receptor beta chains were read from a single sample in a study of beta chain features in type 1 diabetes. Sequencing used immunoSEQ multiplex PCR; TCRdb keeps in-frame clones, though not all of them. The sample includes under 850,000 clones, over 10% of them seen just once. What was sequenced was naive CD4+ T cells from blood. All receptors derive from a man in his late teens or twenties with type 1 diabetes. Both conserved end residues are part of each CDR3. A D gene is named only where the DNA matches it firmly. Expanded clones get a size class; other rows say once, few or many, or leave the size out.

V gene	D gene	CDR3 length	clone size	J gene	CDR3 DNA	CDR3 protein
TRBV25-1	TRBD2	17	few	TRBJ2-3	TGTGCCAGCAGTGAATGGTCTAGCGGGGGAGCCACAGATACGCAGTATTTT	CASSEWSSGGATDTQYF
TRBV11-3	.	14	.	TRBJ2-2	TGTGCCAGCAGCTTAGATCTGACTTCCGGGGAGCTGTTTTTT	CASSLDLTSGELFF
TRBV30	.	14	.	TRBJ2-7	TGTGCCTGGAAGCCAGGGGTAAGCTCCTACGAGCAGTACTTC	CAWKPGVSSYEQYF
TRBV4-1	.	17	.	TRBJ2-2	TGCGCCAGCAGCCAAGTGACGGGGGGCAGTGATACCGGGGAGCTGTTTTTT	CASSQVTGGSDTGELFF
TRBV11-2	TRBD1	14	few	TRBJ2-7	TGTGCCAGCAGCTTAGGGGGACAGGGCGTCGAGCAGTACTTC	CASSLGGQGVEQYF
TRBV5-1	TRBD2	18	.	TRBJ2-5	TGCGCCAGCAGCTCCGCGGGACTAGCTGCGGGGGATGGAAAGACCCAGTACTTC	CASSSAGLAAGDGKTQYF
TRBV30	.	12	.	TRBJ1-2	TGTGCCTGGAGCTTAAGCTTCTATGGCTACACCTTC	CAWSLSFYGYTF
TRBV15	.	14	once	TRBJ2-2	TGTGCCACCCGAAGGGAGTTGGGCACCGGGGAGCTGTTTTTT	CATRRELGTGELFF
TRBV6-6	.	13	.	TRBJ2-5	TGTGCCAGCAGTTGGACAGAGTGGGAGACCCAGTACTTC	CASSWTEWETQYF
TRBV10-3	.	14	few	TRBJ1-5	TGTGCCATCAGTGAGGGACAGAACAATCAGCCCCAGCATTTT	CAISEGQNNQPQHF
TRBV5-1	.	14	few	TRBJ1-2	TGCGCCAGCAGCTCCGGACAGCCTAACTATGGCTACACCTTC	CASSSGQPNYGYTF
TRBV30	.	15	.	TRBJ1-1	TGTGCCTGCACAGGGACGGGTCCAAGTGGCACTGAAGCTTTCTTT	CACTGTGPSGTEAFF
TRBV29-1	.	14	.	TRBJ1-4	TGCAGCGTTGAAGATGGGCAGGGAGGGGAAAAACTGTTTTTT	CSVEDGQGGEKLFF
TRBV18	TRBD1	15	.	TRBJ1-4	TGTGCCAGCTCACTCGGACAGGGGCAAAATGAAAAACTGTTTTTT	CASSLGQGQNEKLFF
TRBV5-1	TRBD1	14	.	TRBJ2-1	TGCGCCAGCAGCGTCGGGACAGCCAACAATGAGCAGTTCTTC	CASSVGTANNEQFF
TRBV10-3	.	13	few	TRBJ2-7	TGTGCCATCAGTGAGTCGAATATTGGATCTCAGTACTTC	CAISESNIGSQYF
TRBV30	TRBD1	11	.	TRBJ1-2	TGTGCCTGGACAGGGGGCCATGGCTACACCTTC	CAWTGGHGYTF
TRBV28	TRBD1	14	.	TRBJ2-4	TGTGCCAGCAGTTTCGGACAGGGGAGCAACATTCAGTACTTC	CASSFGQGSNIQYF
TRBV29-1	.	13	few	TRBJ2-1	TGCAGCGTTCCCTCCGGGACCCACAATGAGCAGTTCTTC	CSVPSGTHNEQFF
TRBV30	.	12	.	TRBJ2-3	TGTGCCTGGAGTGAGGTAGAGGGTGCGCAGTATTTT	CAWSEVEGAQYF
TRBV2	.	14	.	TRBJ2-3	TGTGCCAGCAGTGGTAGAGGGAGCACAGATACGCAGTATTTT	CASSGRGSTDTQYF
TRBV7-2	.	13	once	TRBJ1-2	TGTGCCAGCAGCTCCGGTCCTCTCTACGGCTACACCTTC	CASSSGPLYGYTF
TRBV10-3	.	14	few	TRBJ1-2	TGTGCCATCAGTGAGTGGGGGACGGCTTATGGCTACACCTTC	CAISEWGTAYGYTF
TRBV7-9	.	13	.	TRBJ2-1	TGTGCCAGCACCGAGACAGTTTCCCTACTGCAGTTCTTC	CASTETVSLLQFF
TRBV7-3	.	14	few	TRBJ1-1	TGTGCCAGCAGCTTAACAGGGGGAAACACTGAAGCTTTCTTT	CASSLTGGNTEAFF
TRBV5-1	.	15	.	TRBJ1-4	TGCGCCAGCAGCCATACAGAGGGAGCTAATGAAAAACTGTTTTTT	CASSHTEGANEKLFF
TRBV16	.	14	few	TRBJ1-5	TGTGCCAGCAGCCAGGGCCGGGGCAATCAGCCCCAGCATTTT	CASSQGRGNQPQHF
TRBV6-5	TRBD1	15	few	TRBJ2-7	TGTGCCAGCAGTTCAGGCGGACAGGGTGCCTACGAGCAGTACTTC	CASSSGGQGAYEQYF
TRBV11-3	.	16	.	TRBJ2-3	TGTGCCAGCAGCTTAGGTCTAGCCAGATCCACAGATACGCAGTATTTT	CASSLGLARSTDTQYF
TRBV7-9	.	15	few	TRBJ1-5	TGTGCCAGCAGCTTAGGGCCACCACAGAATCAGCCCCAGCATTTT	CASSLGPPQNQPQHF
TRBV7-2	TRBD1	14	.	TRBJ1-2	TGTGCCAGTGGAACAGGGGAGGTGGTCTATGGCTACACCTTC	CASGTGEVVYGYTF
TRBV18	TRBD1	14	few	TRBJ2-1	TGTGCCAGCTCCCTAGGGGGCGCAGGTAATGAGCAGTTCTTC	CASSLGGAGNEQFF
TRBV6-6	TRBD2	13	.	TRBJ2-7	TGTGCCAGCGGCGGGACTAGTCGGTACGAGCAGTACTTC	CASGGTSRYEQYF
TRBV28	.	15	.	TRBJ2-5	TGTGCCAGCAGTTTAGCGGGACAGAGCCTAGAGACCCAGTACTTC	CASSLAGQSLETQYF
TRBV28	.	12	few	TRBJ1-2	TGTGCCAGCAGTTTATGGGGGCTTGGCTACACCTTC	CASSLWGLGYTF
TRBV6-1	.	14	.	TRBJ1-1	TGTGCCAGCAGTGAGTTCTCGGTGAGAACTGAAGCTTTCTTT	CASSEFSVRTEAFF
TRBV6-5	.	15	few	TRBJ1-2	TGTGCCAGCAGTTACTCGAAGAGGGATAACTATGGCTACACCTTC	CASSYSKRDNYGYTF
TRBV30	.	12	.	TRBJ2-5	TGTGCCTGGACCCAGTCTCAAGAGACCCAGTACTTC	CAWTQSQETQYF
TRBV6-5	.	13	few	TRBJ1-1	TGTGCCAGCAGAGACAGTCTGAACACTGAAGCTTTCTTT	CASRDSLNTEAFF
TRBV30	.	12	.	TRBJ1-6	TGTGCCTGGAGTGGGGGCCATTCACCCCTCCACTTT	CAWSGGHSPLHF
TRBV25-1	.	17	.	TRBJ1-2	TGTGCCAGCAGTGAATACCGGGGGCCGGGCCCAAACTATGGCTACACCTTC	CASSEYRGPGPNYGYTF
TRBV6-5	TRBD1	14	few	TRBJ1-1	TGTGCCAGCAGCTCTCCTAGGGACAGTACTGAAGCTTTCTTT	CASSSPRDSTEAFF
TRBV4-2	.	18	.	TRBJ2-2	TGTGCCAGCAGCCAAAATATGAACATCCCGCGACTCACCGGGGAGCTGTTTTTT	CASSQNMNIPRLTGELFF
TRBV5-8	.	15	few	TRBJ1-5	TGTGCCAGCAGCTTGAGAGGCGGGGGGATCGAGCCCCAGCATTTT	CASSLRGGGIEPQHF
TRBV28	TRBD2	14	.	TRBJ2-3	TGTGCCAGCAGTTACAGCGGGGGGATGGATACGCAGTATTTT	CASSYSGGMDTQYF
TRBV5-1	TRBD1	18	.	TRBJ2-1	TGCGCCAGCAGCTTAAGGATGACAGGGATAAGCTCCTACAATGAGCAGTTCTTC	CASSLRMTGISSYNEQFF
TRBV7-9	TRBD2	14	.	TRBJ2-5	TGTGCCAGCAGCCCAAGCGGGGGGAAGGAGACCCAGTACTTC	CASSPSGGKETQYF
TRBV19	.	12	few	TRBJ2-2	TGTGCCAGTAGTATGGGCACCGGGGAGCTGTTTTTT	CASSMGTGELFF
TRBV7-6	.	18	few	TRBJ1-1	TGTGCCAGCAGCCAAACCCCCCCGGCAGGGGTTGTGAACACTGAAGCTTTCTTT	CASSQTPPAGVVNTEAFF